The clone carrying this T cell receptor beta chain was observed a handful of times. The antigen is undetermined. RNA transcripts gave rise to amplified TCR beta CDR3 regions. The primer set for the first-round RT-PCR of the TCR CDR3 was HTBI. TCRdb itself ran the multiplex PCR reads through MiXCR, one entry per CDR3 protein. The sample yields a few hundred thousand distinct CDR3 sequences, 18% seen once. The data stem from a study of T cells in Graves' hyperthyroidism and ophthalmopathy. Findings and caveats of the study: The blood repertoire included most of the expanded thyroid clonotypes above 0.001.

Germline V lookup: CDR1 SEHNR, CDR2 FQNEAQ (reference sequence). CDR3 length equals 15 residues. Trimming removed 4 bases at V and 8 bases at J, with 17 bases between. The cohort's ophthalmopathy patients, a group with duration under 3 months, had a Clinical Activity Score of at least 3 and a NOSPECS grade of at least 4. The chain couples TRBV7-9 to TRBJ1-4, with D possibly TRBD1 on 6 matching bases. What was sequenced was blood. This receptor was obtained from a man between 18 and 35 years old with Graves' ophthalmopathy. CDR3 in amino acids: CASSSLQGRGEKLFF. CDR3 nucleotide sequence: TGTGCCAGCAGCTCCTTACAGGGCCGAGGGGAAAAACTGTTTTTT. Combining the CDR3 with reference TRBV7-9 and TRBJ1-4 gives the whole variable domain DTGVSQNPRHKITKRGQNVTFRCDPISEHNRLYWYRQTLGQGPEFLTYFQNEAQLEKSRLLSDRFSAERPKGSFSTLEIQRTEQGDSAMYLCASSSLQGRGEKLFFGSGTQLSVL.